The 7 T cell receptor beta chains in this list originate from one sample, sequenced in a study of T-cell memory formation after mild COVID-19 (dated by TCRdb to about 2021). Libraries were made using 5' RACE. The listed sequencing device is Illumina NovaSeq 6000. TCRdb handled the public reads itself, with Q25 trimming in fastp and clone calling in MiXCR, and kept productive beta chains. All rows with the same CDR3 protein become a single entry with the most common DNA and genes. The sample yields 300,000 or so distinct CDR3 sequences; more than 15% were counted once. The leading ten clones occupy over 20% of the sample. Sequencing input: PBMCs or a T cell subset sorted from them (not recorded which). The receptors shown here come from a man aged 18-30 years who had mild COVID-19 (a few samples of this study predate the infection). The sample titles of this study are shuffled in the database, so cell type and time point are left out; the donor was told from shared clones.

In DNA form, the CDR3 reads TGTGCCAGCAGTGACAGACTAGCTTTCTTT. This translates into CASSDRLAFF. The chain carries TRBV6-1 and TRBJ1-1; D unclear. The CDR3 runs to 10 residues. The germline V and J ends were trimmed by 3 bases and 10 bases, with 6 bases remaining between them. From germline, CDR1 is MNHNS and CDR2 SASEGT.

This rearrangement joins TRBV5-1 to TRBJ2-1; perhaps TRBD1 as D (7 bases). The germline CDR1 and CDR2 sequences are SGHRS and YFSETQ. V was shortened by 8 bases and J by 5 bases, with 14 bases between the two germline ends. CDR3 length equals 13 residues. Written as DNA, the CDR3 is TGCGCCAGAAGCGCGGGACAGAACAATGAGCAGTTCTTC. This codes for CARSAGQNNEQFF.

J is TRBJ2-1 and V is TRBV4-2, with TRBD1 identical over 11 bases. Germline lookup yields CDR1 LGHNA and CDR2 YNFKEQ. The CDR3 length is 17 residues. Trimming at V came to 3 bases and at J to 4 bases, leaving 8 bases not matched to a gene. DNA for the CDR3: TGTGCCAGCAGCCATTTCCCGGGACAGGGGGTTTACAATGAGCAGTTCTTC. Amino acids: CASSHFPGQGVYNEQFF.

This clonotype has just a few counts. The chain joins TRBV5-1 to TRBJ2-1; unclear D gene. This CDR3 has 14 amino acids. The germline gives CDR1 SGHRS, CDR2 YFSETQ. Trimming shortened V by 0 bases and J by 7 bases, and 11 bases separated the two germline ends. In DNA, the CDR3 is TGCGCCAGCAGCTTGGTCCGCGGTTCGAATGAGCAGTTCTTC. This gives the protein CASSLVRGSNEQFF.

This clonotype was recorded a few times. The chain links TRBV4-1 to TRBJ1-1, with D possibly matching TRBD1 (5 bases). Germline-derived CDR1 and CDR2 are MGHRA and YSYEKL. This CDR3 is 15 amino acids long. Trimming took off 4 bases at V and 3 bases at J, with 15 bases between the two ends. The CDR3, as DNA: TGCGCCAGCAGCCGCGTGACCACAGGCGACACTGAAGCTTTCTTT. Protein sequence: CASSRVTTGDTEAFF.

This clonotype was picked up many times. This chain uses TRBV5-1 with TRBJ2-5; D gene ambiguous. The V end lost 0 bases, the J end lost 3 bases, and 6 bases lay between the germline ends. There are 13 residues in the CDR3. The germline V gene encodes CDR1 SGHRS and CDR2 YFSETQ. The CDR3 coding sequence is TGCGCCAGCAGCTTGGGCTCAGAAGAGACCCAGTACTTC. This translates into CASSLGSEETQYF.

The rearrangement links TRBV27 to TRBJ2-3, with D unclear. V was clipped by 0 bases and J by 5 bases, with 12 bases between them. CDR1 MNHEY and CDR2 SMNVEV come from the germline V gene (reference sequence). The CDR3 spans 15 residues. Written as DNA, the CDR3 is TGTGCCAGCAGTTTATCCCGGGCCTCCCAAGATACGCAGTATTTT. Residues: CASSLSRASQDTQYF.